Detailed here is one T cell receptor beta chain. The CDR3 has 16 amino acids. Germline loops: CDR1 SGHTA, CDR2 FQGTGA. This record belongs to a study of monozygotic twins with inflammatory bowel disease. PCR of TCRalpha and TCRbeta cDNA was nested, with two rounds of around 16 and 10 cycles. Following a re-call of the 5' RACE reads, TCRdb has one entry per CDR3 protein and lacks DNA. Reported are over 110,000 distinct CDR3 sequences; the ten largest clones contain less than 2.5%. This clonotype was sampled from a human donor with ulcerative colitis or Crohn's disease, or a healthy co-twin of an affected twin (not recorded which). The V gene is TRBV7-3, the J gene TRBJ2-5; TCRdb reports TRBD1, a call that lacks DNA to check it against. Sequences were obtained from blood. CDR3 in amino acids: CASSRRNGGREETQYF.